This T cell receptor beta chain comes out of a study of cytomegalovirus exposure and HLA in healthy donors. Overall study findings and caveats: In a later analysis, TCR association rates varied by HLA locus: DRB1 most, HLA-C fewest. Later on, a genetic analysis was performed. It linked a missense variant in DCLRE1C with V- and J-gene trimming of TCR beta. In a later analysis, productive TCRs from donors in an Asian-associated ancestry cluster reportedly carried fewer N-insertions than the cohort mean.

Vbeta (60) and Jbeta (13) primers were used in the PCR. TCRdb's table, derived via immunoSEQ multiplex PCR, lists solely in-frame clones and lacks some. The sample has a few hundred thousand clones, 80% seen once. In regard to this clone: The antigen is undetermined.

Germline V gene data show CDR1 as SNHLY and CDR2 as FYNNEI. The CDR3 is 18 residues long. V lost 6 bases to trimming and J lost 3 bases; unmatched junction nucleotides: 14. Healthy bone marrow donors made up the donor group. Sequencing was carried out using PBMCs. The clonotype was recovered from a girl aged 2-9 years in good health and CMV-seronegative. The V and J genes are TRBV2 and TRBJ1-2, with 12 bases lining up with TRBD1. In DNA, the CDR3 is TGTGCCAGCAGCCGAACACTCCGGGACAGGGGGCCGGACTATGGCTACACCTTC. Translated: CASSRTLRDRGPDYGYTF.